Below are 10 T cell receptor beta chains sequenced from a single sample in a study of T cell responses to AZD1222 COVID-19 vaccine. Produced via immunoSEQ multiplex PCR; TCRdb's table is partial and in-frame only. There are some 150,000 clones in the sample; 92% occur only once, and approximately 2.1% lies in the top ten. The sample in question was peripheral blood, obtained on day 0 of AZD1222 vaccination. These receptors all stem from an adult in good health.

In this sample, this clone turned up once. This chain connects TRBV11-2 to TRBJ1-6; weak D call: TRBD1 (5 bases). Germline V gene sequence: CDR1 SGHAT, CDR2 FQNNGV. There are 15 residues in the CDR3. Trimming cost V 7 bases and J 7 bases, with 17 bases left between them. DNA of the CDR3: TGTGCCAGCACCTCCTCGGGGCGCACGAATTCACCCCTCCACTTT. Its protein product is CASTSSGRTNSPLHF.

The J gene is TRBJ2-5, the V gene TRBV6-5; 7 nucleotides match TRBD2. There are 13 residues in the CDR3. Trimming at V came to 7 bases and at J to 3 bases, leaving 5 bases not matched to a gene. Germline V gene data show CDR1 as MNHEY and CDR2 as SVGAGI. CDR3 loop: CASIPAGEETQYF. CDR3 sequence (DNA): TGTGCCAGCATCCCGGCGGGGGAAGAGACCCAGTACTTC.

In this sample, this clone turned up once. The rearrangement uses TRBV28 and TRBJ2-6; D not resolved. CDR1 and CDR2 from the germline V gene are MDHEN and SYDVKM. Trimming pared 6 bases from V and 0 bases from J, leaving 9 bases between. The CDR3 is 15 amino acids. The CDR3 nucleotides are TGTGCCAGCAGGCAGCTTGGCTCTGGGGCCAACGTCCTGACTTTC. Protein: CASRQLGSGANVLTF.

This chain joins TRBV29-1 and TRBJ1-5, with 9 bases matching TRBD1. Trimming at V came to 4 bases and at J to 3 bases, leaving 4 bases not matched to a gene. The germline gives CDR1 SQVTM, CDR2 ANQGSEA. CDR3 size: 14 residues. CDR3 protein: CSVGGDRDNQPQHF. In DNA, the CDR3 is TGCAGCGTTGGGGGGGACAGGGACAATCAGCCCCAGCATTTT.

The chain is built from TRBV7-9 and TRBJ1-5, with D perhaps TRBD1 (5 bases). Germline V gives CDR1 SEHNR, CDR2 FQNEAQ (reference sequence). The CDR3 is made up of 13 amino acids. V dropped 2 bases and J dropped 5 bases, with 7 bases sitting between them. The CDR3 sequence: CASSLQGYQPQHF. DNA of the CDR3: TGTGCCAGCAGCTTACAGGGATATCAGCCCCAGCATTTT.

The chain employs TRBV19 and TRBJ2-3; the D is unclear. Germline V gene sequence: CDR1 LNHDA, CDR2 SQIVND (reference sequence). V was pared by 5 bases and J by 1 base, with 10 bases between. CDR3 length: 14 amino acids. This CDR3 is CASSVLRGTDTQYF. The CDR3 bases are TGTGCCAGTAGTGTGCTTCGGGGCACAGATACGCAGTATTTT.

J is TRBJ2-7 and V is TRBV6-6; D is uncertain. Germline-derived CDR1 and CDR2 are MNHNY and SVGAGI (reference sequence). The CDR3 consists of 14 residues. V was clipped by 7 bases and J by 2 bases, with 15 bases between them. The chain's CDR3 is CASNPAGQPYEQYF. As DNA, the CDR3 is TGTGCCAGCAATCCCGCCGGGCAGCCCTACGAGCAGTACTTC.

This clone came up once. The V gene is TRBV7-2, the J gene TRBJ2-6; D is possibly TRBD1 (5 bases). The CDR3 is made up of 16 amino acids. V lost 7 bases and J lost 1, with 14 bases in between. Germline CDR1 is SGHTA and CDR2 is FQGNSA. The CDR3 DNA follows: TGTGCCAGCACATGGACCAGGGATTCTGGGGCCAACGTCCTGACTTTC. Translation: CASTWTRDSGANVLTF.

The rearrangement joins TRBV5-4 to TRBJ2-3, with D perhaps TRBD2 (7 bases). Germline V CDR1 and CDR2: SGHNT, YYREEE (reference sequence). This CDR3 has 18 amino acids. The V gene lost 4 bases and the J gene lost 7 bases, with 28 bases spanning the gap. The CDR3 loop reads CASSRGLRGGIPQNTQYF. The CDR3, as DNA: TGTGCCAGCAGCAGAGGGTTGAGGGGGGGGATCCCCCAGAATACGCAGTATTTT.

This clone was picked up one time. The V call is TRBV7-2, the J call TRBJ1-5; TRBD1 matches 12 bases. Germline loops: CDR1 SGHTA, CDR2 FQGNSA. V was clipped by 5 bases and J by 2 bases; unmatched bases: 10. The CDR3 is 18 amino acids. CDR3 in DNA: TGTGCCAGCAGCCGTTTGGGGGACAGGGGGCTGGGCAATCAGCCCCAGCATTTT. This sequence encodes CASSRLGDRGLGNQPQHF.